Following are 12 T cell receptor beta chains from one sample sequenced in a study of blood T cells in healthy people across ages. A J-beta primer mix and a sample-barcoded 5' primer were used in a second PCR of about 7 to 12 cycles. Via MiXCR, TCRdb re-called the 5' RACE reads, giving one row per CDR3 protein. Here the sample spans about 1.4 million distinct CDR3 sequences, approximately 59% being singletons. The sample comprised blood. These receptors were collected from a man between 18 and 29 years old in good health.

This clonotype was picked up a small number of times. The gene calls are TRBV7-2 and TRBJ2-3; possibly TRBD1 for D (5 bases). The CDR3 sequence is 14 residues long. Germline CDR1 SGHTA, CDR2 FQGNSA. V lost 7 bases, J lost 2 bases, and 13 bases lay in between. CDR3 in DNA: TGTGCCAGCACCCTGGGGCTAGTCACAGATACGCAGTATTTT. It is translated as CASTLGLVTDTQYF.

The gene calls are TRBV9 and TRBJ1-3; D gene uncertain. The germline V gene has CDR1 SGDLS and CDR2 YYNGEE. The CDR3 spans 13 residues. V lost 7 bases, J lost 2 bases, and 10 bases lay in between. CDR3 in amino acids: CASGSRAGNTIYF. The CDR3 DNA sequence: TGTGCCAGCGGTTCCCGGGCTGGAAACACCATATATTTT.

At least ten counts were recorded for this clonotype. This chain uses TRBV6-6 with TRBJ2-5, with D hard to call. The germline gives CDR1 MNHNY, CDR2 SVGAGI (reference sequence). V lost 2 bases, J lost 5 bases, and 3 bases lay in between. This CDR3 comprises 11 residues. For the CDR3, the DNA is TGTGCCAGCAGTTACAGGGAGACCCAGTACTTC. It translates to CASSYRETQYF.

The V gene is TRBV20-1, the J gene TRBJ2-1; 8 bases are a match to TRBD2. V was clipped by 2 bases and J by 9 bases; unmatched bases: 6. The CDR3 spans 13 residues. CDR1 DFQATT and CDR2 SNEGSKA come from the germline V gene (reference sequence). CDR3 region: CSARLFAGGEQFF. DNA of the CDR3: TGCAGTGCTAGACTCTTTGCGGGAGGTGAGCAGTTCTTC.

The chain joins TRBV2 to TRBJ2-3; TRBD2 matches at 12 bases. From germline, CDR1 is SNHLY and CDR2 FYNNEI. Trimming at V came to 6 bases and at J to 6 bases, leaving 4 bases not matched to a gene. The CDR3 is 14 residues long. This CDR3 reads CASRLAGGFDTQYF. The CDR3 DNA follows: TGTGCCAGCAGACTAGCGGGAGGTTTTGATACGCAGTATTTT.

Regarding this clonotype: At one end the junction does not follow the germline gene, possibly because of a read error. The V and J genes are TRBV6-5 and TRBJ1-2; TRBD1 matches 7 bases. The CDR3 totals 14 residues. From germline, CDR1 is MNHEY and CDR2 SVGAGI. The CDR3 region is CAGSYGDSRPGYTF. In DNA form, the CDR3 reads TGTGCCGGCAGTTATGGGGACAGTCGACCTGGCTACACCTTC.

The rearrangement joins TRBV2 to TRBJ1-2; D is unclear. This CDR3 comprises 13 residues. V lost 8 bases, J lost 5 bases, and 15 bases lay in between. Germline CDR1 is SNHLY and CDR2 is FYNNEI. CDR3 amino acids: CASSGRPRYGYTF. The CDR3 DNA follows: TGTGCCAGCTCCGGGAGACCGCGATATGGCTACACCTTC.

In this sample, this clonotype turned up many times. The rearrangement uses TRBV6-5 and TRBJ2-7; D might be TRBD2 (5 bases). V was trimmed by 6 bases and J by 3 bases, leaving 12 bases between them. CDR1 is MNHEY, CDR2 SVGAGI, per germline. The CDR3 length is 13 residues. The CDR3 nucleotides are TGTGCCAGCAGAGGAGTAGCGTTCTACGAGCAGTACTTC. Protein product: CASRGVAFYEQYF.

The chain combines TRBV12-3 or TRBV12-4 with TRBJ2-3; 9 nucleotides align to TRBD1. V dropped 6 bases and J dropped 6; count of bases not matched to a gene: 13. The CDR3 spans 16 residues. CDR3 in DNA: TGTGCCAGCAGGAAAACCGGGACAGGGATGTCGGATACGCAGTATTTT. Translated: CASRKTGTGMSDTQYF.

This chain joins TRBV7-9 and TRBJ2-1; TRBD2 matches at 15 bases. The assigned J gene may be wrong: the sequence end matches TRBJ2-7 better. In germline, CDR1 is SEHNR, CDR2 FQNEAQ (reference sequence). The CDR3 is 16 amino acids. CDR3 region: CASSVGLAGGHNEQYF. The CDR3, as DNA: TGTGCCAGCAGCGTTGGACTAGCGGGAGGGCACAATGAGCAGTACTTC.

The chain is built from TRBV9 and TRBJ1-5, with a tentative D call TRBD1 (5 bases). Germline CDR1 and CDR2: SGDLS and YYNGEE. The CDR3 is made up of 15 amino acids. Trimming removed 3 bases at V and 5 bases at J, with 15 bases between. The CDR3 DNA follows: TGTGCCAGCAGCGCACGGGGAGGGGTCGATCAGCCCCAGCATTTT. Its protein product is CASSARGGVDQPQHF. Together with reference TRBV9 and TRBJ1-5, the CDR3 gives the full variable domain: DSGVTQTPKHLITATGQRVTLRCSPRSGDLSVYWYQQSLDQGLQFLIQYYNGEERAKGNILERFSAQQFPDLHSELNLSSLELGDSALYFCASSARGGVDQPQHFGDGTRLSIL.

This clonotype was seen a few times. This chain links TRBV4-2 with TRBJ2-3; 11 bases fit TRBD2. Germline CDR1 is LGHNA and CDR2 is YNFKEQ. Trimming at V came to 0 bases and at J to 6 bases, leaving 2 bases not matched to a gene. The CDR3 has 15 residues. The CDR3 nucleotides read TGTGCCAGCAGCCAAGATCCTAGCGGGGGGGATACGCAGTATTTT. It translates to CASSQDPSGGDTQYF.